The 25 T cell receptor beta chains in this list originate from one sample, sequenced in a study of blood T cell repertoires in COVID-19. Some clones are missing from TCRdb's copy, which holds only in-frame ones; the method was immunoSEQ multiplex PCR. The profile shows some 96,000 clones, about 80% of them singletons. The specimen was peripheral blood. The receptor set was obtained from a woman in her 70s with acute or convalescent COVID-19.

The rearrangement links TRBV7-9 to TRBJ1-4, with D maybe TRBD1 (6 bases). The V end was cut by 8 bases, the J end by 5 bases, with 15 bases between. The V gene's germline CDR1 is SEHNR and CDR2 FQNEAQ (reference sequence). CDR3 length: 14 amino acids. CDR3 in amino acids: CASEMTGENEKLFF. The CDR3 DNA reads as TGTGCCAGCGAAATGACAGGAGAGAATGAAAAACTGTTTTTT.

The rearrangement links TRBV6-5 to TRBJ2-1; the D gene is possibly TRBD2 (6 bases). This CDR3 has 14 amino acids. Trimming removed 7 bases from V and 6 bases from J, with 16 bases in between. CDR1 MNHEY and CDR2 SVGAGI come from the germline V gene. CDR3 amino acids: CASITSSGSNEQFF. The CDR3 DNA sequence: TGTGCCAGCATAACGAGTAGCGGTTCCAATGAGCAGTTCTTC.

V usage is TRBV5-1 and J usage is TRBJ2-5, with 10 bases aligning to TRBD2. The CDR3 sequence is 15 residues long. The V gene end was trimmed by 3 bases and the J gene end by 4 bases; junction bases not matched to a gene: 6. Germline V gene sequence: CDR1 SGHRS, CDR2 YFSETQ. The CDR3 is CASSSTSGARETQYF. The CDR3 DNA reads TGCGCCAGCAGCTCAACTAGCGGGGCCAGAGAGACCCAGTACTTC.

This rearrangement joins TRBV19 to TRBJ1-1, with unresolved D. Germline V gene data show CDR1 as LNHDA and CDR2 as SQIVND (reference sequence). The V end was cut by 7 bases, the J end by 0 bases, with 12 bases between. The CDR3 length is 14 residues. CDR3 in amino acids: CASIEPGVNTEAFF. The CDR3 DNA is TGTGCCAGTATAGAACCCGGAGTGAACACTGAAGCTTTCTTT.

This chain uses TRBV7-9 with TRBJ1-1; 8 bases agree with TRBD1. V lost 8 bases, J lost 0 bases, and 5 bases stayed unmatched. Per germline, CDR1 SEHNR and CDR2 FQNEAQ (reference sequence). The CDR3 has 14 residues. The CDR3 is CASGGQGMNTEAFF. As DNA, the CDR3 is TGTGCCAGCGGTGGACAGGGTATGAACACTGAAGCTTTCTTT.

The rearrangement joins TRBV11-2 to TRBJ2-7; D gene uncertain. The CDR3 has 12 residues. The V end lost 4 bases, the J end lost 2 bases, and 6 bases lay between the germline ends. Germline V CDR1 and CDR2: SGHAT, FQNNGV. The CDR3 loop is CASSSTTYEQYV. For the CDR3, the DNA is TGTGCCAGCAGCTCGACAACCTACGAGCAGTACGTC.

A few counts support this clone. The chain is built from TRBV3-1 (or the pseudogene TRBV3-2) and TRBJ1-1; the D is unclear. The V and J ends lost 0 bases and 11 bases respectively, with 16 bases between them. Looked up from germline, CDR1 is LGHDT and CDR2 is YNNKEL (reference sequence). The length of the CDR3 is 14 residues. CDR3 nucleotides: TGTGCCAGCAGCCAAGATCTCATTTCGTCGGGGGCTTTCTTT. Amino acid sequence: CASSQDLISSGAFF.

As concerns this clone: An end of the junction differs from the germline gene, which may be a read error. V and J are TRBV29-1 and TRBJ1-1, with 10 positions matching TRBD1. The CDR3 has 16 residues. The germline V gene encodes CDR1 SQVTM and CDR2 ANQGSEA. The CDR3 is CSVEGGQGSLGTEAFF. The CDR3 coding sequence is TGCAGCGTAGAAGGGGGACAGGGGTCGTTGGGCACTGAAGCTTTCTTT.

This clone came up once. The rearrangement joins TRBV6-4 to TRBJ2-2; the match to TRBD2 covers 7 bases. CDR3 size: 14 residues. Germline values: CDR1 MRHNA, CDR2 SNTAGT. Unmatched junction bases numbered 7, after V lost 6 bases and J lost 6 bases. The CDR3 spells CASREDGGAGELFF. As DNA, the CDR3 is TGTGCCAGCAGAGAAGATGGGGGGGCCGGGGAGCTGTTTTTT.

The chain links TRBV11-2 to TRBJ2-3; 10 bases map to TRBD2. The CDR3 totals 16 residues. Unmatched junction bases numbered 4, after V lost 3 bases and J lost 1 base. Germline V gene sequence: CDR1 SGHAT, CDR2 FQNNGV. The CDR3 region is CASSLRLAGGTDTQYF. The CDR3 region has the DNA TGTGCCAGCAGCTTGAGGCTAGCGGGGGGCACAGATACGCAGTATTTT.

This clone was counted a single time. This chain joins TRBV7-2 and TRBJ1-2; 8 bases map to TRBD1. Germline V CDR1 and CDR2: SGHTA, FQGNSA. The CDR3 is 14 residues long. The trim removed 5 bases at V and 2 bases at J, leaving 4 bases unmatched. The CDR3 DNA is TGTGCCAGCAGCCTACAGGGGGAAAACTATGGCTACACCTTC. As protein: CASSLQGENYGYTF.

V usage is TRBV29-1 and J usage is TRBJ1-3; 8 bases are a match to TRBD1. Germline lookup yields CDR1 SQVTM and CDR2 ANQGSEA. The CDR3 has 15 amino acids. Trimming removed 5 bases from V and 0 bases from J; junction bases left unmatched: 6. CDR3 sequence (DNA): TGCAGCGTTAACACCGGGACAGGCTCTGGAAACACCATATATTTT. This sequence encodes CSVNTGTGSGNTIYF.

The gene calls are TRBV28 and TRBJ2-2; tentative D call: TRBD1 (7 bases). The germline V gene encodes CDR1 MDHEN and CDR2 SYDVKM. This CDR3 has 14 residues. V was pared by 7 bases and J by 1 base, with 10 bases between. This chain's CDR3 is CASTQGGNTGELFF. CDR3 sequence (DNA): TGTGCCAGCACCCAGGGGGGGAACACCGGGGAGCTGTTTTTT.

This rearrangement joins TRBV2 to TRBJ2-2; 10 bases agree with TRBD2. Trimming removed 6 bases from V and 7 bases from J; junction bases left unmatched: 5. The CDR3 contains 14 residues. Germline CDR1 SNHLY, CDR2 FYNNEI. This CDR3 reads CASSPQRGGGELFF. The CDR3 DNA sequence: TGTGCCAGCAGCCCCCAGCGGGGGGGCGGGGAGCTGTTTTTT.

The rearrangement links TRBV19 to TRBJ2-1, with D perhaps matching TRBD2 (5 bases). CDR1 is LNHDA and CDR2 is SQIVND in the germline V gene (reference sequence). The length of the CDR3 is 15 residues. Between the trimmed V and J ends, which lost 7 bases and 4 bases, there was a span of 17 bases. The CDR3 reads CASNTNTGVYNEQFF. DNA of the CDR3: TGTGCCAGTAACACGAATACCGGGGTGTACAATGAGCAGTTCTTC.

The V gene is TRBV19, the J gene TRBJ2-1; tentative D call: TRBD1 (6 bases). The V end lost 8 bases, the J end lost 7 bases, and 21 bases lay between the germline ends. The CDR3 has 15 residues. Looked up from germline, CDR1 is LNHDA and CDR2 is SQIVND (reference sequence). The CDR3 region is CASRPRGQTMNEQFF. The CDR3, as DNA: TGTGCCAGTCGCCCCAGGGGCCAGACGATGAATGAGCAGTTCTTC.

This chain uses TRBV5-1 with TRBJ2-7; 9 bases match TRBD1. Trimming at V came to 4 bases and at J to 6 bases, leaving 11 bases not matched to a gene. CDR3 length equals 15 residues. Germline V CDR1 and CDR2: SGHRS, YFSETQ. CDR3 sequence: CASSLRPGTGTEQYF. The DNA for the CDR3 is TGCGCCAGCAGCCTACGTCCCGGGACAGGGACCGAGCAGTACTTC.

The chain employs TRBV5-6 and TRBJ2-7; a possible D gene is TRBD2 (5 bases). The CDR3 has 15 amino acids. The germline V gene encodes CDR1 SGHDT and CDR2 YYEEEE. Trimming left V 0 bases short and J 2 bases short, with 12 bases between. The DNA for the CDR3 is TGTGCCAGCAGCTTGGGGACTGGCGCAACCTACGAGCAGTACTTC. Protein product: CASSLGTGATYEQYF.

The chain uses TRBV3-1 (or the pseudogene TRBV3-2) and TRBJ1-6, with 9 bases identical to TRBD1. Germline V gene data show CDR1 as LGHDT and CDR2 as YNNKEL (reference sequence). V lost 4 bases, J lost 6 bases, and 7 bases stayed unmatched. The CDR3 has 16 residues. Written as DNA, the CDR3 is TGTGCCAGCAGCCCGCCTGGGACAGGGACTAATTCACCCCTCCACTTT. It codes for CASSPPGTGTNSPLHF.

V is TRBV24-1 and J is TRBJ2-1, with 9 bases fitting TRBD1. With V trimmed by 3 bases and J by 3 bases, 5 bases remained unmatched. This CDR3 contains 16 residues. Germline V gene sequence: CDR1 KGHDR, CDR2 SFDVKD. The CDR3 here is CATSDGQGKRYNEQFF. The CDR3 DNA sequence: TGTGCCACCAGTGATGGACAGGGGAAACGCTACAATGAGCAGTTCTTC.

The chain has TRBV30 and TRBJ2-5; D uncertain. Between the trimmed V and J ends, which lost 4 bases and 1 base, there was a span of 4 bases. CDR3 size: 11 residues. Looked up from germline, CDR1 is GTSNPN and CDR2 is SVGIG (reference sequence). The CDR3 nucleotides read TGTGCCTGGACAGTCCAAGAGACCCAGTACTTC. It specifies CAWTVQETQYF.

J is TRBJ2-5 and V is TRBV12-3 or TRBV12-4, with D tentatively TRBD1 (5 bases). V was shortened by 5 bases and J by 3 bases, with 7 bases between the two germline ends. The CDR3 sequence is 12 residues long. In nucleotides, the CDR3 is TGTGCCAGCAGTGGGGCGGAAGAGACCCAGTACTTC. Translated, it gives CASSGAEETQYF.

This sequence joins TRBV24-1 and TRBJ2-1, with a tentative D call TRBD2 (5 bases). This CDR3 spans 17 amino acids. CDR1 KGHDR and CDR2 SFDVKD come from the germline V gene. The germline V and J ends were trimmed by 3 bases and 0 bases, with 14 bases remaining between them. The CDR3 sequence is CATSDRHGGGSYNEQFF. CDR3 in DNA: TGTGCCACCAGTGATCGACACGGAGGCGGCTCCTACAATGAGCAGTTCTTC.

The CDR3 loop is CASSPSLGGKAFF. The CDR3 nucleotides read TGTGCCAGCAGCCCTTCTCTCGGCGGAAAAGCTTTCTTT. This chain connects TRBV11-2 to TRBJ1-1; D gene unclear. This CDR3 is 13 amino acids long. CDR1 is SGHAT, CDR2 FQNNGV, per germline. Trimming removed 5 bases at V and 9 bases at J, with 16 bases between.

The J gene is TRBJ2-1, the V gene TRBV6-2 or TRBV6-3; 8 bases are a match to TRBD2. Per the germline V gene, CDR1 is MNHEY and CDR2 is SVGEGT. V dropped 0 bases and J dropped 5; count of bases not matched to a gene: 3. The CDR3 has 15 amino acids. The CDR3 here is CASSYSAGAHNEQFF. The CDR3, as DNA: TGTGCCAGCAGTTACTCAGCGGGGGCCCACAATGAGCAGTTCTTC.